These T cell receptor beta chains were read from a single sample in a study of T-cell reconstitution after alpha-beta-depleted transplantation in children. MiXCR, run by TCRdb on the PCR reads, gives a single entry per CDR3 protein. The sample has some 550,000 distinct CDR3 sequences, approximately 22% seen once. This specimen was PBMCs, mostly from graft donor cells, taken 360 days after TCRalphabeta/CD19-depleted stem cell transplant. These receptors were collected from a boy younger than two who had a stem cell transplant for acute myeloid leukemia, so the T cells may come from the graft donor. The conserved cysteine and the conserved F or W are not part of the CDR3 here. Clone size is not always given. Where it is, it says once, few, many or a class for expanded clones.

size: .; J: TRBJ2-1; V: TRBV29-1; CDR3: SVEQGGNEQF
size: .; J: TRBJ2-2; V: TRBV21-1; CDR3: ASSSNQDTDTGELF
size: many; J: TRBJ2-1; V: TRBV29-1; CDR3: SVGAVNNEQF
size: .; J: TRBJ1-1; V: TRBV24-1; CDR3: ATSDAGQGDTEAF
size: .; J: TRBJ1-2; V: TRBV4-2; CDR3: ASSQEDRGRDYGYT
size: many; J: TRBJ1-3; V: TRBV29-1; CDR3: SVEELRGIGGNTIY
size: .; J: TRBJ1-2; V: TRBV7-2; CDR3: ASSGKTGDLYGYT
size: many; J: TRBJ2-5; V: TRBV6-1; CDR3: ASSPWGQGKAETQY
size: many; J: TRBJ2-3; V: TRBV29-1; CDR3: SVEGVAGGPTDTQY
size: .; J: TRBJ2-3; V: TRBV11-2; CDR3: ASSWGLNTDTQY
size: many; J: TRBJ2-2; V: TRBV28; CDR3: ASSSPGLATGELF
size: .; J: TRBJ1-2; V: TRBV6-2/TRBV6-3; CDR3: ASRQVMRNGYT
size: many; J: TRBJ2-1; V: TRBV9; CDR3: ASSVEGLAGSEQF
size: few; J: TRBJ1-2; V: TRBV20-1; CDR3: SATETDNYGYT
size: .; J: TRBJ2-1; V: TRBV27; CDR3: ASLGGASLNEQF
size: .; J: TRBJ2-3; V: TRBV7-9; CDR3: ASSLEGQGTDTQY
size: .; J: TRBJ2-1; V: TRBV18; CDR3: ASLTGTSSYNEQF
size: .; J: TRBJ1-1; V: TRBV12-3/TRBV12-4; CDR3: ASTTGQGANTEAF
size: many; J: TRBJ1-2; V: TRBV20-1; CDR3: SARAPHSNYGYT
size: few; J: TRBJ2-1; V: TRBV7-6; CDR3: ASSLALPNEQF
size: few; J: TRBJ2-3; V: TRBV12-3/TRBV12-4; CDR3: ASSSLGGTGGTDTQY